The entry below describes one T cell receptor beta chain. Its cognate antigen has yet to be identified. No base quality information exists; no much larger clone differs at one position. Genomic DNA was extracted from sorted cells for sequencing of the TCRbeta CDR3 region. TCRbeta CDR3 regions were sequenced using the immunoSEQ Assay. TCRdb took over this immuneACCESS table, retaining in-frame rearrangements with V and J assigned. Such tables are incomplete; in checked studies, under half of the missing clones stem from an unresolved V gene, and the remainder is unexplained. Within this sample are more than 45,000 clones, with 88% of them counted one time only. Of the sample, approximately 7% is held by the ten largest clones. Patients with autoimmune disease history or receiving systemic immunosuppression were excluded from the trial. In every dose cohort, peripheral blood was drawn for TCR sequencing at baseline, cycle 4 day 1, and cycle 7 day 1. Samples were obtained from an open-label, multicenter, first-in-human phase I dose-escalation trial of ivuxolimab. The trial enrolled adults with locally advanced or metastatic head and neck squamous cell, hepatocellular, melanoma or renal cell carcinoma. Before TCR sequencing, CD4+ T cells and CD8+ T cells from peripheral blood were sorted into separate populations.

The CDR3 has 16 amino acids, counting the end cysteine and phenylalanine. Only the CDR3 part of the read is kept: 48 bases, read in frame from the first base. Trimming takes 2 bases from V and 3 bases from J, and the germline ends sit 16 bases apart. CDR1 and CDR2, looked up from the germline V gene, are ENHRY and SYGVKD. This sample was taken from a study of OX40 agonist ivuxolimab in advanced cancers. Broadly, across the study: Ivuxolimab, which targeted the costimulatory receptor OX40 (CD134), was an agonistic, fully human IgG2 monoclonal antibody. Intravenous ivuxolimab was administered to patients every 2 weeks at six dose levels: 0.01, 0.1, 0.3, 1.5, 3 and 10 mg/kg. Of the approximately 53 patients in dose escalation, approximately 20 had hepatocellular carcinoma, approximately 15 had melanoma, 9 had renal cell carcinoma and 9 had head and neck cancer. The dose-escalation cohort was roughly 87% male with a mean age of approximately 59 years, ranging from roughly 23 to 79. Patients were allowed to have had prior anti-PD-1, anti-PD-L1 or anti-CTLA-4 therapy, and approximately 37% of the dose-escalation patients had been treated with checkpoint inhibitors. Partial responses occurred in three dose-escalation patients, of whom one had hepatocellular carcinoma and two had cutaneous melanoma. The purpose of peripheral TCRbeta sequencing was to test whether ivuxolimab changed TCR sequence diversity and led to clonal T-cell expansion. The monotherapy dose-escalation portion (N = 52 patients) of the phase I ivuxolimab trial is reported in the paper. Broader findings and caveats from the paper: At doses of 0.1 to 3.0 mg/kg, clonal expansion of both CD4+ and CD8+ T cells in blood was seen between baseline and week 6. In the 0.1-3.0 mg/kg groups, partial responders were among the patients with the lowest normalized peripheral clonal expansion, particularly in CD8+ T cells. Antigen specificity was not determined for the clonally expanded peripheral T cells. After ivuxolimab, expanded clones were on average more numerous among CD8+ T cells than among CD4+ T cells. Low levels of normalized T-cell clonal expansion were also shown by some nonresponding patients.

The receptor's source is an adult with an advanced solid tumor such as melanoma, head and neck, liver or kidney cancer. The chain couples TRBV10-3 to TRBJ1-1; TRBD1 could be the D gene, as 5 bases match. Sequencing used CD4+ or CD8+ T cells sorted from blood, obtained in a trial of the OX40 agonist ivuxolimab. The CDR3 protein is CAISENAGIGDTEAFF. The DNA sequence is given as TGTGCCATCAGTGAGAATGCGGGGATAGGGGACACTGAAGCTTTCTTT.